This TCR beta chain emerged from a study of early T cells in non-severe SARS-CoV-2 infection. Study-level findings and limits: VDJdb-based annotation leaned toward anti-spike CD8 responses and missed private and CD4 specificities.

Individual cDNA molecules were tagged with unique molecular identifiers. TCRdb ran MiXCR on the 5' RACE reads and lists one entry per CDR3 protein. The sample yields more than 25,000 distinct CDR3 sequences, roughly 4.5% seen once. Ten or more counts support this clonotype. Its antigen remains unknown. One junction end disagrees with the germline gene, perhaps due to a read error. The material sequenced was whole blood, taken at baseline. The sequence was collected from an adult who was a healthcare worker with PCR-confirmed SARS-CoV-2 infection or an uninfected control (not recorded which).

As DNA, the CDR3 is TGTGCCAGCAGCTCCCTAGGGAGACTAGAAGTTTTCTTT. Protein product: CASSSLGRLEVFF. The chain carries TRBV7-6 and TRBJ1-1; D is undetermined. This CDR3 has 13 amino acids. CDR1 is SGHVS, CDR2 FNYEAQ, per germline.